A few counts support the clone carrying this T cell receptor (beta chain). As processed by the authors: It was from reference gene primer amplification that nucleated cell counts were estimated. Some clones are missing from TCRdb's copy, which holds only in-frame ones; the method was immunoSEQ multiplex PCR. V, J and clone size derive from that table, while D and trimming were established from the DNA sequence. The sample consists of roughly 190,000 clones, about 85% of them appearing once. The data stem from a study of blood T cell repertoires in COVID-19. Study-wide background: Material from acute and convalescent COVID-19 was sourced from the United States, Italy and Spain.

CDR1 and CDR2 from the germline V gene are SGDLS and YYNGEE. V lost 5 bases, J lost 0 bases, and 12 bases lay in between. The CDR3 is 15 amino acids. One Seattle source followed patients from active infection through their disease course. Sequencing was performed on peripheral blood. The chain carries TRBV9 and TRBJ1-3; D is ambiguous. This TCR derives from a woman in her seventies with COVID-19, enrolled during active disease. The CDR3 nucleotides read TGTGCCAGCAGTCCCATACAGTACTCTGGAAACACCATATATTTT. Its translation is CASSPIQYSGNTIYF.